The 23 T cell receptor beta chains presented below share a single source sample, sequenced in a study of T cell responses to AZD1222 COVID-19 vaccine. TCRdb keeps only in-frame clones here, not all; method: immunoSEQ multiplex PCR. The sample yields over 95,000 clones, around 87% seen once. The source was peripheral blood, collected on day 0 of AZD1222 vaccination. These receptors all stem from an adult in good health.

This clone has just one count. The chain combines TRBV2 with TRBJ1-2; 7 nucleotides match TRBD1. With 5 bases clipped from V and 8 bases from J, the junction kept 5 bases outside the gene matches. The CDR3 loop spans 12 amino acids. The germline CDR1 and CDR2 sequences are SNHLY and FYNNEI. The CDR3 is CASSRQGQGYTF. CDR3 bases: TGTGCCAGCAGTAGACAGGGTCAGGGCTACACCTTC.

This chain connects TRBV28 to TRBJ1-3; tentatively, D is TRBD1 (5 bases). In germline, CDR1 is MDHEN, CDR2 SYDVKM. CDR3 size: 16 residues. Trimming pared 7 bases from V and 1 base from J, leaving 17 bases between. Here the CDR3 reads CASTKRGGRSGNTIYF. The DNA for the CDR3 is TGTGCCAGCACCAAAAGGGGTGGGCGGTCTGGAAACACCATATATTTT. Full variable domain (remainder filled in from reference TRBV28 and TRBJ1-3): DVKVTQSSRYLVKRTGEKVFLECVQDMDHENMFWYRQDPGLGLRLIYFSYDVKMKEKGDIPEGYSVSREKKERFSLILESASTNQTSMYLCASTKRGGRSGNTIYFGEGSWLTVV.

The CDR3 reads CASSAGMGARTEAFF. CDR3 bases: TGTGCCAGCAGTGCCGGCATGGGGGCAAGGACTGAAGCTTTCTTT. V is TRBV2 and J is TRBJ1-1; TRBD1 might be the D (6 bases). The germline V gene has CDR1 SNHLY and CDR2 FYNNEI. The CDR3 runs 15 residues. V lost 4 bases, J lost 5 bases, and 17 bases lay in between.

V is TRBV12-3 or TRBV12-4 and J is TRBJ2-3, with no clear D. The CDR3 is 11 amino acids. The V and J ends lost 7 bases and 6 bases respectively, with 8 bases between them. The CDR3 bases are TGTGCCAGCAATGAAGAGGATACGCAGTATTTT. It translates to CASNEEDTQYF.

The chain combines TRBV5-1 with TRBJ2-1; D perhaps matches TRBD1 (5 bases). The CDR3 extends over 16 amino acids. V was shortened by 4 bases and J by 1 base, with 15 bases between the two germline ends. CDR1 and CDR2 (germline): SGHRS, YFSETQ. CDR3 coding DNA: TGCGCCAGCAGCCATATTGGCGACAGTTCCTACAATGAGCAGTTCTTC. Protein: CASSHIGDSSYNEQFF.

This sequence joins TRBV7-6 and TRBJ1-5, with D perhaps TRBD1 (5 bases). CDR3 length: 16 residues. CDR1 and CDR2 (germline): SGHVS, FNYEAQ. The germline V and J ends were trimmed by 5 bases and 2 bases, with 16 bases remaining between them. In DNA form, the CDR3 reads TGTGCCAGCAGCCCTTGGCGAGGGGATGGCAATCAGCCCCAGCATTTT. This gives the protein CASSPWRGDGNQPQHF. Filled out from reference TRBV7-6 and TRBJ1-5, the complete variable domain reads GAGVSQSPRYKVTKRGQDVALRCDPISGHVSLYWYRQALGQGPEFLTYFNYEAQQDKSGLPNDRFSAERPEGSISTLTIQRTEQRDSAMYRCASSPWRGDGNQPQHFGDGTRLSIL.

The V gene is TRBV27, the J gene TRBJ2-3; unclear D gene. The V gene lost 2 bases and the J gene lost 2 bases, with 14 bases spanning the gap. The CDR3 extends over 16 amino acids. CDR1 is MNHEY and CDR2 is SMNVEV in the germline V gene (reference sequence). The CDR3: CASSLTPDRYTDTQYF. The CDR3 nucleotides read TGTGCCAGCAGTTTAACCCCAGACCGCTACACAGATACGCAGTATTTT.

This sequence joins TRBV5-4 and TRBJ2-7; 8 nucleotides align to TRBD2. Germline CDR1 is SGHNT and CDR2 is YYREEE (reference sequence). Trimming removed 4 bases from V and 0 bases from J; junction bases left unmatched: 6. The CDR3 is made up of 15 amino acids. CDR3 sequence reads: CASSLASGSSYEQYF. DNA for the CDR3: TGTGCCAGCAGCCTAGCCAGCGGGAGCTCCTACGAGCAGTACTTC.

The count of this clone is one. The chain's CDR3 is CASSLRGDGAYEQYF. The CDR3 DNA sequence: TGTGCCAGCAGCTTGCGTGGGGACGGAGCCTACGAGCAGTACTTC. The V and J genes are TRBV11-3 and TRBJ2-7; D might be TRBD1 or TRBD2, each matching 5 bases. Germline V CDR1 and CDR2: SGHNT, YENEEA. This CDR3 has 15 residues. V gave up 3 bases and J gave up 2 bases, with 14 bases separating them.

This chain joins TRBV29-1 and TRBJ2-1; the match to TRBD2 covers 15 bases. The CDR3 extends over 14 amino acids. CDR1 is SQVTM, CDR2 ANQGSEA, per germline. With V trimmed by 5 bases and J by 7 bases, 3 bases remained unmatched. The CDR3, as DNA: TGCAGCGTTTTTGGGACTAGCGGGAGGAATGAGCAGTTCTTC. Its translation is CSVFGTSGRNEQFF.

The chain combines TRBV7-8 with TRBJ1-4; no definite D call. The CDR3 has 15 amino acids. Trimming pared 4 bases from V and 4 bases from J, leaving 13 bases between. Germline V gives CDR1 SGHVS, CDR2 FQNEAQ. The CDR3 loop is CASSSGNGFNEKLFF. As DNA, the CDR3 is TGTGCCAGCAGCTCAGGAAATGGGTTTAATGAAAAACTGTTTTTT. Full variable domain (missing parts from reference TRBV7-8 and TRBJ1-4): GAGVSQSPRYKVAKRGQDVALRCDPISGHVSLFWYQQALGQGPEFLTYFQNEAQLDKSGLPSDRFFAERPEGSVSTLKIQRTQQEDSAVYLCASSSGNGFNEKLFFGSGTQLSVL.

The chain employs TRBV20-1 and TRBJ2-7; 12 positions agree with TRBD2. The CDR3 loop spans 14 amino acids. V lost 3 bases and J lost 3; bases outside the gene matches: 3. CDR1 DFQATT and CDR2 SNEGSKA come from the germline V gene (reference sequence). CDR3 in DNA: TGCAGTGCTAGTCTAGCGGGAGGGATCTACGAGCAGTACTTC. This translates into CSASLAGGIYEQYF.

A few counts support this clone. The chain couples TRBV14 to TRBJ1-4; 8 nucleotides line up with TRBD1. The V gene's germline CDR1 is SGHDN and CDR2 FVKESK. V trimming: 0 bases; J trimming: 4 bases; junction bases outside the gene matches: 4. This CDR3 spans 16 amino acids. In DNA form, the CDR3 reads TGTGCCAGCAGCCAAGAATTAGGACAGGGTAATGAAAAACTGTTTTTT. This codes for CASSQELGQGNEKLFF.

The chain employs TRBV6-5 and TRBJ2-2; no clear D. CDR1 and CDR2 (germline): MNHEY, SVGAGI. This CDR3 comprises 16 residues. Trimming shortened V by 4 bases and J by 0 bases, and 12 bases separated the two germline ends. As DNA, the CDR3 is TGTGCCAGCAGTTGGGCCAACCACGCGAACACCGGGGAGCTGTTTTTT. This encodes CASSWANHANTGELFF.

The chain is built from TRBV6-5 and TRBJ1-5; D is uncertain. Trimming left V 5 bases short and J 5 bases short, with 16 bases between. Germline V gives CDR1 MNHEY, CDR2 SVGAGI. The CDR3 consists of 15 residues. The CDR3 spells CASSPRPRGDQPQHF. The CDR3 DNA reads TGTGCCAGCAGTCCCAGGCCACGAGGAGATCAGCCCCAGCATTTT.

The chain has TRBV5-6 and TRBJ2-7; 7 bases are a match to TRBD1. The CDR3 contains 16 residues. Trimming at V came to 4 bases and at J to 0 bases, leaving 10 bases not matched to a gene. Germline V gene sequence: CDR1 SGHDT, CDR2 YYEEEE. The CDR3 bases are TGTGCCAGCAGCGTACTGGGACAGATTAGCTCCTACGAGCAGTACTTC. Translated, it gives CASSVLGQISSYEQYF.

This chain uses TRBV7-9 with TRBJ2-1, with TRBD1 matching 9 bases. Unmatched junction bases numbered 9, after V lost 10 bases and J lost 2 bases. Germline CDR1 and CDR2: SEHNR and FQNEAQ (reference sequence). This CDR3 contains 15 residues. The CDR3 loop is CATGMRDRAYNEQFF. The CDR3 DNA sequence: TGTGCCACCGGAATGAGGGACAGGGCCTACAATGAGCAGTTCTTC.

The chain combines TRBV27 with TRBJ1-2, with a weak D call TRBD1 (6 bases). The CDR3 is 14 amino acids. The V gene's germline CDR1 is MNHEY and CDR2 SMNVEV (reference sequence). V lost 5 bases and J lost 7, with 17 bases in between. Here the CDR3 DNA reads TGTGCCAGCAGTGGAATCAACAGGGTGGGTGGCTACACCTTC. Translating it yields CASSGINRVGGYTF.

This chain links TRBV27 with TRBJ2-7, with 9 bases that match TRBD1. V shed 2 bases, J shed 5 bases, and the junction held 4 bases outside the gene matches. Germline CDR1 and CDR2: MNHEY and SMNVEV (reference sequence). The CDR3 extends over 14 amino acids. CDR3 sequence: CASSLSTGGDEQYF. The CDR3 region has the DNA TGTGCCAGCAGTTTAAGCACAGGGGGCGACGAGCAGTACTTC.

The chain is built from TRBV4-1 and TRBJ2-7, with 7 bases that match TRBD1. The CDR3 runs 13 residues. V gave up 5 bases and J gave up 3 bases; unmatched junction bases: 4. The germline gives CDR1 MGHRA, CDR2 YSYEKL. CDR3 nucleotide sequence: TGCGCCAGCAGCACCCGGACAGGCTACGAGCAGTACTTC. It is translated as CASSTRTGYEQYF.

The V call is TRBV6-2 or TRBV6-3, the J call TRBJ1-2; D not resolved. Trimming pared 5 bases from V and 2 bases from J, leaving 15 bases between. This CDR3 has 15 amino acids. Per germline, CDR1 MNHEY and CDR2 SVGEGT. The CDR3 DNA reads TGTGCCAGCAGTAAAAACCAGGACCCCAACTATGGCTACACCTTC. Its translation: CASSKNQDPNYGYTF.

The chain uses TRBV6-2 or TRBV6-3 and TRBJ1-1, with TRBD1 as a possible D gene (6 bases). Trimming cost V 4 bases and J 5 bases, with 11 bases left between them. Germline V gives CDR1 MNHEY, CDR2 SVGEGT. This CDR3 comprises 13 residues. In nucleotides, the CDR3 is TGTGCCAGCAGTTTACGAGGGGGAACTGAAGCTTTCTTT. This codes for CASSLRGGTEAFF.

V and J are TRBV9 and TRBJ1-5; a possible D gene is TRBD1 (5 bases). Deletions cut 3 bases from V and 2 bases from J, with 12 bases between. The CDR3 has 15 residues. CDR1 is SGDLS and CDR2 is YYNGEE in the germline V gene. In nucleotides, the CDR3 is TGTGCCAGCAGCGAGGGGCCGCAGGGCAATCAGCCCCAGCATTTT. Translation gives CASSEGPQGNQPQHF. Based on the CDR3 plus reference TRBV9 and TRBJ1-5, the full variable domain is DSGVTQTPKHLITATGQRVTLRCSPRSGDLSVYWYQQSLDQGLQFLIQYYNGEERAKGNILERFSAQQFPDLHSELNLSSLELGDSALYFCASSEGPQGNQPQHFGDGTRLSIL.